These T cell receptor beta chains were read from a single sample in a study of technical replicates of blood from a handful of donors. Profiled with immunoSEQ multiplex PCR; TCRdb holds only in-frame clones, not every one. The table records 65,000 to 85,000 clones, around 94% of them present only once. Sequenced input: T cells isolated from PBMCs. The source is a human donor in good health. The CDR3 runs from the conserved cysteine through the conserved F or W. A D gene is named only where the DNA matches it firmly. Size is stated for part of the rows, as once, few or many counts, or as a class when the clone is expanded.

clone_size	j_call	d_call	v_call	cdr3_aa	cdr3_nt
-	TRBJ1-5	-	TRBV28	CASVQGSQPQHF	TGTGCTAGCGTCCAGGGAAGTCAGCCCCAGCATTTT
-	TRBJ2-1	TRBD2	TRBV4-1	CASSSSPTSGRIYEQFF	TGCGCCAGCAGCTCAAGCCCGACTAGCGGGAGAATATATGAGCAGTTCTTC
-	TRBJ2-5	-	TRBV6-1	CASSAIMRTQYF	TGTGCCAGCAGTGCGATAATGAGGACCCAGTACTTC
-	TRBJ2-3	-	TRBV27	CASSSLGQGLVSSTDTQYF	TGTGCCAGCAGTTCTTTGGGACAGGGACTAGTCTCTAGCACAGATACGCAGTATTTT
-	TRBJ2-3	-	TRBV9	CASSVDGGGYTDTQYF	TGTGCCAGCAGCGTAGACGGGGGAGGTTACACAGATACGCAGTATTTT
-	TRBJ1-1	-	TRBV11-3	CASSLLGSSNTEAFF	TGTGCCAGCAGCTTATTGGGCAGCTCTAACACTGAAGCTTTCTTT
-	TRBJ1-2	-	TRBV5-5	CASTLASGGYGYTF	TGTGCCAGCACCCTGGCCAGCGGTGGCTATGGCTACACCTTC
-	TRBJ1-2	TRBD1	TRBV19	CASSIFGQGGGYTF	TGTGCCAGTAGTATTTTCGGACAGGGAGGAGGCTACACCTTC
once	TRBJ2-7	TRBD2	TRBV7-3	CASSLKRGTYEQYF	TGTGCCAGCAGCTTAAAGCGGGGGACCTACGAGCAGTACTTC
-	TRBJ2-1	TRBD2	TRBV4-1	CASSQAPSGRFDEQFF	TGCGCCAGCAGCCAGGCACCTAGCGGGAGGTTCGATGAGCAGTTCTTC
-	TRBJ2-1	-	TRBV6-5	CASSRQYNEQFF	TGTGCCAGCAGTAGACAGTACAATGAGCAGTTCTTC
-	TRBJ2-1	-	TRBV9	CASTPSNVLTYNEQFF	TGTGCCAGCACCCCTTCTAATGTCCTTACTTACAATGAGCAGTTCTTC
-	TRBJ2-7	-	TRBV19	CASSLGALNEQYF	TGTGCCAGTAGTTTAGGGGCTCTCAACGAGCAGTACTTC
-	TRBJ1-1	-	TRBV4-2	CASSQEGGTEAFF	TGTGCCAGCAGCCAAGAAGGGGGAACTGAAGCTTTCTTT
-	TRBJ2-3	-	TRBV5-4	CASNSAGGPYFRQYF	TGTGCCAGCAACTCAGCGGGTGGGCCGTATTTTAGGCAGTATTTT
-	TRBJ1-1	-	TRBV4-3	CASSQETGNTEAFF	TGCGCCAGCAGCCAAGAAACAGGGAACACTGAAGCTTTCTTT
-	TRBJ2-1	TRBD2	TRBV4-2	CASSRASGRNEQFF	TGTGCCAGCAGCCGTGCTAGCGGGAGAAATGAGCAGTTCTTC
-	TRBJ2-7	TRBD1	TRBV19	CASSTRDRVKYEQYF	TGTGCCAGTAGTACCCGGGACAGGGTAAAGTACGAGCAGTACTTC
-	TRBJ2-6	-	TRBV6-1	CASSAGTPNSGANVLTF	TGTGCCAGCAGTGCGGGGACACCCAACTCTGGGGCCAACGTCCTGACTTTC
-	TRBJ2-1	-	TRBV11-2	CASSFHSANTGDEQFF	TGTGCCAGCAGCTTCCATAGTGCCAACACGGGGGATGAGCAGTTCTTC
once	TRBJ2-3	-	TRBV25-1	CASIEGSAGDTQYF	TGTGCCAGCATTGAGGGTTCAGCGGGAGATACGCAGTATTTT
-	TRBJ1-2	TRBD1	TRBV6-5	CASSYDRANYGYTF	TGTGCCAGCAGTTACGACAGGGCTAACTATGGCTACACCTTC
-	TRBJ2-7	-	TRBV2	CASTLSYEQYF	TGTGCCAGCACCCTGTCCTACGAGCAGTACTTC
-	TRBJ1-2	-	TRBV25-1	CASNLGGGYTF	TGTGCCAGCAATCTGGGAGGAGGCTACACCTTC
-	TRBJ2-7	TRBD2	TRBV11-3	CASSLAGEELYEQYF	TGTGCCAGCAGCCTAGCGGGTGAAGAACTCTACGAGCAGTACTTC
-	TRBJ1-3	-	TRBV19	CASSSTSLSGNTIYF	TGTGCCAGTAGCTCGACATCGCTCTCTGGAAACACCATATATTTT
-	TRBJ2-2	-	TRBV19	CASSIVEGRTGELFF	TGTGCCAGTAGTATAGTGGAGGGGCGCACCGGGGAGCTGTTTTTT
-	TRBJ1-4	-	TRBV28	CASSLVSTSNEKLFF	TGTGCCAGCAGTCTAGTTTCGACCTCTAATGAAAAACTGTTTTTT
-	TRBJ1-4	-	TRBV2	CASSGRQGNEKLFF	TGTGCCAGCAGTGGACGGCAGGGTAATGAAAAACTGTTTTTT
-	TRBJ2-1	TRBD2	TRBV7-6	CASSPYGRTTSGSVNEQFF	TGTGCCAGCAGTCCTTACGGTAGAACGACTAGCGGGAGTGTGAATGAGCAGTTCTTC
-	TRBJ2-3	TRBD2	TRBV7-9	CASSLTLTTGGPTDTQYF	TGTGCCAGCAGCTTAACTCTGACGACGGGAGGGCCTACAGATACGCAGTATTTT
-	TRBJ2-1	-	TRBV7-3	CASSLIVYNEQFF	TGTGCCAGCAGCTTAATAGTGTACAATGAGCAGTTCTTC
-	TRBJ2-7	TRBD2	TRBV7-3	CASSSLEAGANYEQYF	TGTGCCAGCAGTTCCCTAGAAGCGGGAGCTAACTACGAGCAGTACTTC
-	TRBJ2-2	TRBD2	TRBV30	CAWRTSGSFAGELFF	TGTGCCTGGAGGACTAGCGGGAGTTTTGCCGGGGAGCTGTTTTTT
-	TRBJ2-1	-	TRBV10-1	CASSESLAFKNEQFF	TGCGCCAGCAGTGAGTCCTTAGCTTTCAAGAATGAGCAGTTCTTC
-	TRBJ2-1	-	TRBV27	CASSLSRRAINEQFF	TGTGCCAGCAGTTTGAGTAGGAGGGCCATCAATGAGCAGTTCTTC
-	TRBJ1-4	-	TRBV7-8	CASSLGTQDGEKLFF	TGTGCCAGCAGCTTAGGTACACAGGACGGCGAAAAACTGTTTTTT
once	TRBJ2-7	-	TRBV4-3	CASSQIGSPFYEQYF	TGCGCCAGCAGCCAAATAGGGAGTCCCTTCTACGAGCAGTACTTC
-	TRBJ1-5	-	TRBV7-5	CVRSLWKGYSNQPQHF	TGTGTCAGAAGCTTATGGAAGGGGTATAGCAATCAGCCCCAGCATTTT
once	TRBJ2-1	-	TRBV5-1	CASSLAQGEQFF	TGCGCCAGCAGCTTGGCACAGGGAGAGCAGTTCTTC
-	TRBJ2-3	-	TRBV5-8	CASSLGEGAADTQYF	TGTGCCAGCAGCTTGGGAGAAGGAGCGGCAGATACGCAGTATTTT
-	TRBJ1-6	-	TRBV6-5	CASRRDPPLHF	TGTGCCAGCAGGAGGGATCCACCCCTCCACTTT
-	TRBJ1-4	-	TRBV6-5	CASTPSGTNEKLFF	TGTGCCAGCACCCCATCGGGAACTAATGAAAAACTGTTTTTT
-	TRBJ2-7	-	TRBV18	CASSPGTYEQYF	TGTGCCAGCTCACCCGGGACCTACGAGCAGTACTTC
-	TRBJ1-1	-	TRBV30	CAWRYRTEAFF	TGTGCCTGGAGATATAGAACTGAAGCTTTCTTT
-	TRBJ2-7	-	TRBV18	CASGAEQYF	TGTGCCAGCGGGGCCGAGCAGTACTTC